Listed here are 28 T cell receptor beta chains from one sample, sequenced in a study of T cells after yellow fever vaccination. Using its own MiXCR run on the 5' RACE reads, TCRdb lists one record per CDR3 protein. The repertoire has approximately 600,000 distinct CDR3 sequences, roughly an eighth of them found once; the top ten carry 15%. The source was PBMCs, collected on the day of the yellow fever booster vaccination. The origin of the receptors is a man younger than 45 who received the YFV17D yellow fever vaccine.

The chain recombines TRBV5-4 with TRBJ2-1; possibly TRBD1 or TRBD2 for D (6 bases each). The germline gives CDR1 SGHNT, CDR2 YYREEE (reference sequence). The V end lost 4 bases, the J end lost 4 bases, and 15 bases lay between the germline ends. The CDR3 contains 15 residues. CDR3 residues: CASSKGEDGYNEQFF. The CDR3 region has the DNA TGTGCCAGCAGCAAGGGGGAGGACGGGTACAATGAGCAGTTCTTC.

This chain links TRBV5-1 with TRBJ1-2; D is perhaps TRBD1 (6 bases). This CDR3 region has 14 residues. V lost 0 bases and J 5 bases, leaving 11 bases between the germline ends. CDR1 SGHRS and CDR2 YFSETQ come from the germline V gene. The chain's CDR3 is CASSLDRTAYGYTF. The CDR3 nucleotides read TGCGCCAGCAGCTTGGATAGGACAGCTTATGGCTACACCTTC.

This clonotype appeared a few times. The chain carries TRBV7-2 and TRBJ1-2, with a weak D call TRBD1 (5 bases). This CDR3 comprises 15 residues. Trimming left V 1 base short and J 4 bases short, with 13 bases between. Germline V gives CDR1 SGHTA, CDR2 FQGNSA. CDR3 protein: CASSLDTGFFYGYTF. CDR3 coding DNA: TGTGCCAGCAGCTTAGACACAGGCTTTTTCTATGGCTACACCTTC.

This clonotype was counted only a few times. The chain carries TRBV29-1 and TRBJ2-2; D is perhaps TRBD2 (6 bases). The CDR3 runs 14 residues. V shed 7 bases and J shed 5 bases, with 17 bases lying between them. Germline CDR1 reads SQVTM; CDR2 reads ANQGSEA. In DNA form, the CDR3 reads TGCAGCGGTGCGTTGCGGGATTGGACCGGGGAGCTGTTTTTT. It is translated as CSGALRDWTGELFF.

V usage is TRBV5-1 and J usage is TRBJ2-2, with D perhaps matching TRBD2 (5 bases). CDR1 and CDR2 from the germline V gene are SGHRS and YFSETQ. The CDR3 consists of 16 residues. Trimming stripped 4 bases from V and 3 bases from J, with 16 bases between. The CDR3 loop reads CASSPGASRDTGELFF. CDR3 DNA sequence: TGCGCCAGCAGCCCAGGTGCTAGCAGAGACACCGGGGAGCTGTTTTTT.

The CDR3 here is CASSPHGTIRSYNEQFF. CDR3 coding DNA: TGTGCCAGCAGCCCCCACGGGACAATTCGCTCCTACAATGAGCAGTTCTTC. This chain joins TRBV5-8 and TRBJ2-1; D possibly corresponds to TRBD1 (6 bases). The CDR3 loop spans 17 amino acids. The V and J ends lost 4 bases and 0 bases respectively, with 17 bases between them. Germline V lookup: CDR1 SGHTS, CDR2 YDEGEE.

This clonotype was observed a few times. The chain carries TRBV30 and TRBJ2-2, with TRBD1 matching over 7 bases. The germline CDR1 and CDR2 sequences are GTSNPN and SVGIG (reference sequence). There are 13 residues in the CDR3. J gave up 1 base and V 6 bases, and 2 bases lay outside the gene matches. The chain's CDR3 is CACWTGNTGELFF. As DNA, the CDR3 is TGTGCCTGCTGGACAGGGAACACCGGGGAGCTGTTTTTT.

The V call is TRBV7-9, the J call TRBJ2-3; perhaps TRBD1 as D (6 bases). Trimming took off 1 base at V and 9 bases at J, with 17 bases between the two ends. The CDR3 has 15 amino acids. Germline lookup yields CDR1 SEHNR and CDR2 FQNEAQ (reference sequence). CDR3 nucleotides: TGTGCCAGCAGCTTAGACCTCGCAGGGGTTGAGACGCAGTATTTT. Amino acid sequence: CASSLDLAGVETQYF. Variable domain in full (rest from reference TRBV7-9 and TRBJ2-3): DTGVSQNPRHKITKRGQNVTFRCDPISEHNRLYWYRQTLGQGPEFLTYFQNEAQLEKSRLLSDRFSAERPKGSFSTLEIQRTEQGDSAMYLCASSLDLAGVETQYFGPGTRLTVL.

This clonotype was counted only a few times. The rearrangement links TRBV10-3 to TRBJ2-1, with 14 nucleotides matching TRBD2. J lost 8 bases, V lost 7 bases, and 7 bases had no gene match. The V gene's germline CDR1 is ENHRY and CDR2 SYGVKD. The CDR3 totals 15 residues. For the CDR3, the DNA is TGTGCCATCACCAACGAGGGACTAGCGGGAGATGAGCAGTTCTTC. It is translated as CAITNEGLAGDEQFF.

The V and J genes are TRBV3-1 and TRBJ2-5; D is possibly TRBD2 (6 bases). Trimming took off 5 bases at V and 4 bases at J, with 14 bases between the two ends. CDR3 length: 14 amino acids. Germline V lookup: CDR1 LGHDT, CDR2 YNNKEL (reference sequence). DNA of the CDR3: TGTGCCAGCAGCGCGGACTATTCGGGAGAGACCCAGTACTTC. This codes for CASSADYSGETQYF.

This clonotype was counted only a few times. This rearrangement joins TRBV18 to TRBJ1-5; D gene uncertain. V was clipped by 1 base and J by 11 bases, with 12 bases between them. This CDR3 contains 13 residues. From germline, CDR1 is KGHSH and CDR2 LQKENI. CDR3 DNA sequence: TGTGCCAGCTCACCACAGGAGTTGGGAGCCCAGCATTTT. It is translated as CASSPQELGAQHF.

The chain combines TRBV20-1 with TRBJ1-1; D gene ambiguous. Germline V gives CDR1 DFQATT, CDR2 SNEGSKA (reference sequence). V shed 6 bases and J shed 3 bases, with 14 bases lying between them. The CDR3 covers 13 residues. The CDR3 loop reads CSAPRSRDTEAFF. The CDR3 DNA is TGCAGTGCCCCTCGGTCGCGGGACACTGAAGCTTTCTTT.

In its sample, this clonotype was seen a few times. The chain employs TRBV27 and TRBJ2-7; D is undetermined. The CDR3 sequence is 14 residues long. With 5 bases removed from V and 2 bases from J, the gap between germline ends came to 13 bases. Per the germline V gene, CDR1 is MNHEY and CDR2 is SMNVEV (reference sequence). CDR3: CASSLKTAAYEQYF. The CDR3 nucleotides are TGTGCCAGCAGTCTCAAGACTGCGGCCTACGAGCAGTACTTC.

This chain links TRBV20-1 with TRBJ2-5, with D maybe TRBD2 (6 bases). Between the trimmed V and J ends, which lost 6 bases and 5 bases, there was a span of 19 bases. The CDR3 length is 14 residues. Germline V gives CDR1 DFQATT, CDR2 SNEGSKA (reference sequence). CDR3 nucleotides: TGCAGTGCCCCTAGGGGCGGGGCCGTGGAGACCCAGTACTTC. Translated, it gives CSAPRGGAVETQYF.

The gene calls are TRBV7-9 and TRBJ2-7, with TRBD2 matching over 8 bases. The CDR3 has 14 amino acids. The V and J ends lost 1 base and 6 bases, in that order; junction bases with no gene match: 5. Germline CDR1 is SEHNR and CDR2 is FQNEAQ (reference sequence). The CDR3 region has the DNA TGTGCCAGCAGCTTAGGAGGCGGGAGGCCCGAGCAGTACTTC. Translation gives CASSLGGGRPEQYF.

This chain links TRBV7-2 with TRBJ2-4; TRBD1 matches at 7 bases. V shed 4 bases, J shed 9 bases, and the junction held 6 bases outside the gene matches. Germline lookup yields CDR1 SGHTA and CDR2 FQGNSA. CDR3 length equals 13 residues. CDR3 in DNA: TGTGCCAGCAGCTCGACAGGGTTGGCCATTCAGTACTTC. It codes for CASSSTGLAIQYF.

This clonotype was seen a handful of times. The rearrangement uses TRBV20-1 and TRBJ1-4; 8 nucleotides align to TRBD1. Germline values: CDR1 DFQATT, CDR2 SNEGSKA (reference sequence). There are 14 residues in the CDR3. The CDR3: CSALRTGPREKLFF. CDR3 DNA sequence: TGCAGCGCCCTACGGACAGGGCCGAGGGAAAAACTGTTTTTT.

The V call is TRBV18, the J call TRBJ1-5; D is ambiguous. V lost 6 bases and J 3 bases, leaving 15 bases between the germline ends. The CDR3 is made up of 15 amino acids. The germline CDR1 and CDR2 sequences are KGHSH and LQKENI. The CDR3 DNA reads as TGTGCCAGCTCCCCGGGTTACGGATACAATCAGCCCCAGCATTTT. Translating it yields CASSPGYGYNQPQHF.

This chain connects TRBV12-3 or TRBV12-4 to TRBJ2-7; 8 bases align to TRBD1. The V and J ends lost 6 bases and 2 bases, in that order; junction bases with no gene match: 6. CDR3 length equals 14 residues. CDR3 protein: CASRRGQGPYEQYF. The DNA for the CDR3 is TGTGCCAGCAGAAGAGGACAGGGCCCCTACGAGCAGTACTTC.

The sample holds many counts of this clonotype. This chain joins TRBV6-5 and TRBJ1-5; D gene unclear. The CDR3 sequence is 14 residues long. Trimming removed 0 bases at V and 6 bases at J, with 9 bases between. CDR1 and CDR2 from the germline V gene are MNHEY and SVGAGI. The CDR3, as DNA: TGTGCCAGCAGTTACTCAAGTGTAGCTCAGCCCCAGCATTTT. It translates to CASSYSSVAQPQHF.

The rearrangement uses TRBV19 and TRBJ1-5; D may be TRBD1 (6 bases). The V and J ends lost 5 bases and 4 bases respectively, with 15 bases between them. The CDR3 extends over 15 amino acids. Germline-derived CDR1 and CDR2 are LNHDA and SQIVND (reference sequence). The DNA for the CDR3 is TGTGCCAGTAGTCCCCTACAGGGACGGAATCAGCCCCAGCATTTT. It is translated as CASSPLQGRNQPQHF. Supplemented by reference TRBV19 and TRBJ1-5, the full variable domain reads DGGITQSPKYLFRKEGQNVTLSCEQNLNHDAMYWYRQDPGQGLRLIYYSQIVNDFQKGDIAEGYSVSREKKESFPLTVTSAQKNPTAFYLCASSPLQGRNQPQHFGDGTRLSIL.

A few counts support this clonotype. The chain links TRBV19 to TRBJ2-1; D may be TRBD1 (6 bases). This CDR3 has 15 residues. The germline CDR1 and CDR2 sequences are LNHDA and SQIVND (reference sequence). V dropped 6 bases and J dropped 4 bases, with 16 bases sitting between them. DNA of the CDR3: TGTGCCAGTAGCCACAGGGCGTCTCTTTACAATGAGCAGTTCTTC. This sequence encodes CASSHRASLYNEQFF.

The chain is built from TRBV5-1 and TRBJ2-5; 9 bases are shared with TRBD1. With V trimmed by 7 bases and J by 5 bases, 12 bases remained unmatched. This CDR3 is built from 15 residues. CDR1 and CDR2 from the germline V gene are SGHRS and YFSETQ. CDR3 residues: CASGWTGEPGETQYF. The CDR3 DNA follows: TGCGCCAGCGGATGGACAGGGGAGCCGGGGGAGACCCAGTACTTC.

The chain uses TRBV7-8 and TRBJ2-2, with 7 bases matching TRBD1. Per germline, CDR1 SGHVS and CDR2 FQNEAQ. CDR3 length: 16 amino acids. V was pared by 5 bases and J by 8 bases, with 14 bases of the junction left unmatched. The CDR3 protein is CASSQHRGRKGGELFF. The DNA for the CDR3 is TGTGCCAGCAGCCAACACAGGGGAAGGAAGGGGGGGGAGCTGTTTTTT.

The V call is TRBV20-1, the J call TRBJ2-3; 7 bases are shared with TRBD2. Germline V gene data show CDR1 as DFQATT and CDR2 as SNEGSKA (reference sequence). V dropped 6 bases and J dropped 0; count of bases not matched to a gene: 6. This CDR3 is built from 14 residues. This CDR3 is CSAGSSGSTDTQYF. As DNA, the CDR3 is TGCAGTGCAGGGAGTAGCGGGAGCACAGATACGCAGTATTTT.

With respect to this clonotype: Since a much larger clone is just one base distant, this may be a read error. The J gene is TRBJ2-1, the V gene TRBV20-1; possible D gene TRBD2, 5 bases. The CDR3 is 12 residues long. Germline V gives CDR1 DFQATT, CDR2 SNEGSKA (reference sequence). Trimming shortened V by 3 bases and J by 9 bases, and 12 bases separated the two germline ends. The DNA for the CDR3 is TGCAGTGCTAGTACTAGGTCGGTTGAGCAGTTCTTC. Translated: CSASTRSVEQFF.

The rearrangement uses TRBV18 and TRBJ2-2; D unclear. CDR1 is KGHSH and CDR2 is LQKENI in the germline V gene. The CDR3 sequence is 14 residues long. V lost 2 bases and J 2 bases, leaving 6 bases between the germline ends. CDR3 amino acids: CASSPEGNTGELFF. The CDR3 bases are TGTGCCAGCTCACCAGAAGGAAACACCGGGGAGCTGTTTTTT. The full variable domain, with the rest looked up from reference TRBV18 and TRBJ2-2, is NAGVMQNPRHLVRRRGQEARLRCSPMKGHSHVYWYRQLPEEGLKFMVYLQKENIIDESGMPKERFSAEFPKEGPSILRIQQVVRGDSAAYFCASSPEGNTGELFFGEGSRLTVL.

This clonotype was seen only a few times. The chain employs TRBV3-1 and TRBJ2-7; no clear D. The V and J ends lost 0 bases and 0 bases respectively, with 6 bases between them. The CDR3 has 14 amino acids. Per germline, CDR1 LGHDT and CDR2 YNNKEL (reference sequence). DNA of the CDR3: TGTGCCAGCAGCCAAGAGACTGCCTCCTACGAGCAGTACTTC. Its protein is CASSQETASYEQYF.